Below, 32 T cell receptor beta chains from the same sample are listed, as sequenced in a study of cytomegalovirus exposure and HLA in healthy donors. PCR used 60 Vbeta primers and 13 Jbeta primers. Produced via immunoSEQ multiplex PCR; TCRdb's table is partial and in-frame only. The data show some 130,000 clones, with 74% seen just once and 5.8% held by the top ten. The specimen was PBMCs. The origin of the receptors is a woman in her forties or fifties in good health and CMV-seropositive.

The chain links TRBV19 to TRBJ1-2, with TRBD1 identical over 8 bases. This CDR3 contains 14 residues. Germline loops: CDR1 LNHDA, CDR2 SQIVND (reference sequence). V was pared by 7 bases and J by 3 bases, with 7 bases of the junction left unmatched. The CDR3 spells CASTGGPDYYGYTF. The CDR3 bases are TGTGCCAGTACAGGGGGCCCGGACTACTATGGCTACACCTTC.

The chain links TRBV7-8 to TRBJ1-1; possibly TRBD1 for D (5 bases). Germline V gives CDR1 SGHVS, CDR2 FQNEAQ. CDR3 length: 16 amino acids. Trimming removed 0 bases from V and 0 bases from J, with 11 bases in between. The CDR3 DNA sequence: TGTGCCAGCAGCTTAGCGGCGGGACGAGTGAACACTGAAGCTTTCTTT. Translating gives CASSLAAGRVNTEAFF.

The chain has TRBV7-6 and TRBJ1-5; possibly TRBD1 for D (5 bases). The CDR3 length is 15 residues. CDR1 is SGHVS, CDR2 FNYEAQ, per germline. The V end was cut by 5 bases, the J end by 1 base, with 12 bases between. DNA for the CDR3: TGTGCCAGCAGCGCCGGCTCAGGGAGCAATCAGCCCCAGCATTTT. It encodes CASSAGSGSNQPQHF.

The rearrangement links TRBV9 to TRBJ2-5; 10 bases align to TRBD2. Germline CDR1 reads SGDLS; CDR2 reads YYNGEE. V gave up 0 bases and J gave up 5 bases; unmatched junction bases: 10. This CDR3 spans 17 amino acids. Here the CDR3 reads CASSVGGLAGAQETQYF. CDR3 sequence (DNA): TGTGCCAGCAGCGTAGGAGGCCTAGCGGGGGCCCAGGAGACCCAGTACTTC.

The rearrangement links TRBV7-2 to TRBJ1-2; 7 bases are shared with TRBD1. The germline V gene has CDR1 SGHTA and CDR2 FQGNSA. J was trimmed by 8 bases and V by 5 bases; bases with no gene match: 8. The CDR3 runs to 13 residues. CDR3 protein: CASSQDRVGGYTF. CDR3 coding DNA: TGTGCCAGCAGCCAAGACAGGGTGGGAGGCTACACCTTC. Based on the CDR3 plus reference TRBV7-2 and TRBJ1-2, the full variable domain is GAGVSQSPSNKVTEKGKDVELRCDPISGHTALYWYRQSLGQGLEFLIYFQGNSAPDKSGLPSDRFSAERTGGSVSTLTIQRTQQEDSAVYLCASSQDRVGGYTFGSGTRLTVV.

This clone was found a few times. The chain combines TRBV14 with TRBJ1-1; 9 positions match TRBD1. CDR1 is SGHDN and CDR2 is FVKESK in the germline V gene. Unmatched junction bases numbered 6, after V lost 6 bases and J lost 1 base. The CDR3 has 15 residues. CDR3 protein: CASRLAGQGNTEAFF. CDR3 coding DNA: TGTGCCAGCAGACTGGCGGGACAGGGGAACACTGAAGCTTTCTTT.

The genes are TRBV11-3 and TRBJ2-7; 9 bases are shared with TRBD1. V trimming: 6 bases; J trimming: 1 base; junction bases outside the gene matches: 10. CDR1 and CDR2 (germline): SGHNT, YENEEA. The CDR3 has 16 residues. CDR3 nucleotides: TGTGCCAGCAGGCTAGGAGGGACAGGGAGGTCCTACGAGCAGTACTTC. Protein product: CASRLGGTGRSYEQYF.

The J gene is TRBJ1-5, the V gene TRBV7-2, with D unclear. The CDR3 extends over 15 amino acids. V gave up 1 base and J gave up 4 bases, with 11 bases separating them. CDR1 is SGHTA and CDR2 is FQGNSA in the germline V gene. The CDR3 protein is CASSLEAGLNQPQHF. The CDR3 nucleotides are TGTGCCAGCAGCTTAGAGGCAGGCTTAAATCAGCCCCAGCATTTT.

The chain uses TRBV28 and TRBJ1-2; no firm D call. V gave up 8 bases and J gave up 8 bases, with 21 bases separating them. Germline CDR1 and CDR2: MDHEN and SYDVKM. This CDR3 region has 14 residues. CDR3 region: CASFTLGHPRGYTF. As DNA, the CDR3 is TGTGCCAGCTTCACTCTGGGCCATCCCAGGGGCTACACCTTC.

The CDR3 protein is CASSLEAGPQYF. The DNA of the CDR3 is TGTGCCAGCAGCTTAGAAGCAGGGCCGCAGTATTTT. The chain recombines TRBV11-2 with TRBJ2-3; D perhaps matches TRBD1 (5 bases). Trimming stripped 0 bases from V and 10 bases from J, with 8 bases between. There are 12 residues in the CDR3. Germline V gives CDR1 SGHAT, CDR2 FQNNGV.

On this clone itself: The germline gene is not matched at one end of the junction; a read error may be the cause. The chain is built from TRBV19 and TRBJ2-3, with D possibly being TRBD1 (6 bases). Germline V gives CDR1 LNHDA, CDR2 SQIVND (reference sequence). The length of the CDR3 is 12 residues. CDR3 DNA sequence: TGTGCCAGTAGTTTCAGGACAGACACGCAGTATTTT. It encodes CASSFRTDTQYF.

This clone was picked up a small number of times. The J gene is TRBJ1-6, the V gene TRBV18; 7 positions agree with TRBD1. V trimming: 4 bases; J trimming: 8 bases; junction bases outside the gene matches: 8. The CDR3 is 15 amino acids. Germline values: CDR1 KGHSH, CDR2 LQKENI. The CDR3 DNA reads as TGTGCCAGCTCACAGATGACAGGGTCGGATTCACCCCTCCACTTT. Residues: CASSQMTGSDSPLHF.

The V and J genes are TRBV25-1 and TRBJ2-2; D remains ambiguous. V was pared by 3 bases and J by 5 bases, with 4 bases between. This CDR3 spans 12 amino acids. Germline CDR1 and CDR2: MGHDK and SYGVNS. CDR3 in amino acids: CASSDPTGELFF. The CDR3 coding sequence is TGTGCCAGCAGTGACCCTACCGGGGAGCTGTTTTTT.

The chain uses TRBV11-3 and TRBJ1-1, with D tentatively TRBD1 (5 bases). CDR3 length equals 15 residues. The germline CDR1 and CDR2 sequences are SGHNT and YENEEA. The ends were cut back, 5 bases at V and 3 bases at J, with 16 bases in the middle. For the CDR3, the DNA is TGTGCCAGCAGCCTAGGGGCCGGTTCGGACACTGAAGCTTTCTTT. Encoded protein: CASSLGAGSDTEAFF. Variable domain in full (rest from reference TRBV11-3 and TRBJ1-1): EAGVVQSPRYKIIEKKQPVAFWCNPISGHNTLYWYLQNLGQGPELLIRYENEEAVDDSQLPKDRFSAERLKGVDSTLKIQPAELGDSAVYLCASSLGAGSDTEAFFGQGTRLTVV.

This CDR3 is CASSSGQGGQLETQYF. The CDR3 DNA sequence: TGTGCCAGCAGCTCCGGACAGGGCGGACAGTTAGAGACCCAGTACTTC. This chain joins TRBV5-4 and TRBJ2-5, with 8 positions matching TRBD1. This CDR3 is 16 amino acids long. V lost 3 bases to trimming and J lost 4 bases; unmatched junction nucleotides: 11. CDR1 SGHNT and CDR2 YYREEE come from the germline V gene (reference sequence).

The sample holds one count of this clone. The V call is TRBV2, the J call TRBJ2-3; possibly TRBD1 for D (6 bases). V was shortened by 7 bases and J by 0 bases, with 14 bases between the two germline ends. Germline-derived CDR1 and CDR2 are SNHLY and FYNNEI. This CDR3 is built from 15 residues. The CDR3 DNA reads TGTGCCAGCAAGGGGGACCGAACTAGCACAGATACGCAGTATTTT. Its translation is CASKGDRTSTDTQYF.

This chain uses TRBV6-5 with TRBJ2-7; 9 nucleotides match TRBD2. V gave up 5 bases and J gave up 0 bases; unmatched junction bases: 5. CDR3 size: 15 residues. CDR1 and CDR2 from the germline V gene are MNHEY and SVGAGI. Written as DNA, the CDR3 is TGTGCCAGCAGTCCCAGCGGGAGGAGCTCCTACGAGCAGTACTTC. Protein sequence: CASSPSGRSSYEQYF.

Turning to this clone: Other DNA sequences from this sample encode an identical CDR3 as well. The chain has TRBV11-2 and TRBJ1-1, with D uncertain. The CDR3 sequence is 12 residues long. The V gene's germline CDR1 is SGHAT and CDR2 FQNNGV. Trimming pared 5 bases from V and 1 base from J, leaving 5 bases between. CDR3 nucleotides: TGTGCCAGCAGCCCCGGGAACACTGAAGCTTTCTTT. Translation gives CASSPGNTEAFF.

J is TRBJ2-2 and V is TRBV5-1; D is possibly TRBD1 or TRBD2 (6 bases each). Germline V CDR1 and CDR2: SGHRS, YFSETQ. The length of the CDR3 is 15 residues. The V gene lost 4 bases and the J gene lost 6 bases, with 16 bases spanning the gap. The CDR3 bases are TGCGCCAGCAGCCTGGGAGGAACAGGGTCCGGGGAGCTGTTTTTT. Residues: CASSLGGTGSGELFF.

V gene TRBV2 combines with J gene TRBJ2-3; tentatively, D is TRBD2 (5 bases). CDR1 and CDR2 from the germline V gene are SNHLY and FYNNEI. The length of the CDR3 is 16 residues. Trimming took 2 bases from V and 1 from J, leaving 13 bases between them. The CDR3 reads CASSETGLVRTDTQYF. The CDR3 DNA sequence: TGTGCCAGCAGTGAAACTGGACTCGTACGCACAGATACGCAGTATTTT.

The J gene is TRBJ1-1, the V gene TRBV10-1; no clear D. V shed 4 bases and J shed 3 bases, with 9 bases lying between them. This CDR3 is built from 13 residues. Germline V gene lookup returns CDR1 WNHNN and CDR2 SYGVQD (reference sequence). CDR3 DNA: TGCGCCAGCAGTGGCGGGCCGGACACTGAAGCTTTCTTT. Amino acid sequence: CASSGGPDTEAFF.

This clone showed up just once. V and J are TRBV19 and TRBJ2-5, with 8 bases that match TRBD1. Per the germline V gene, CDR1 is LNHDA and CDR2 is SQIVND (reference sequence). The CDR3 is made up of 13 amino acids. J lost 5 bases, V lost 10 bases, and 9 bases had no gene match. In DNA, the CDR3 is TGTGCCACCTCCCAGGGGGCGCGGGAGACCCAGTACTTC. Its translation: CATSQGARETQYF.

This clone showed up just a few times. V and J are TRBV2 and TRBJ1-4, with 7 positions matching TRBD1. V was pared by 7 bases and J by 8 bases, with 7 bases of the junction left unmatched. Germline V gives CDR1 SNHLY, CDR2 FYNNEI. There are 13 residues in the CDR3. The CDR3 region is CASKTGAGEKLFF. CDR3 sequence (DNA): TGTGCCAGCAAAACAGGGGCTGGGGAAAAACTGTTTTTT.

The chain is built from TRBV6-1 and TRBJ1-2, with D possibly being TRBD1 (5 bases). The CDR3 covers 15 residues. Germline loops: CDR1 MNHNS, CDR2 SASEGT. The V end lost 0 bases, the J end lost 7 bases, and 15 bases lay between the germline ends. The CDR3 DNA reads TGTGCCAGCAGTGAAGCGCAGGGAAGGAGAAGTGGCTACACCTTC. It yields the protein CASSEAQGRRSGYTF.

The rearrangement uses TRBV6-1 and TRBJ2-7, with a weak D call TRBD1 (6 bases). The CDR3 is made up of 15 amino acids. Germline V gene data show CDR1 as MNHNS and CDR2 as SASEGT. The V and J ends lost 4 bases and 6 bases respectively, with 19 bases between them. Here the CDR3 DNA reads TGTGCCAGCAGTGCCAGTACTGGGGGCGAAGGCGAGCAGTACTTC. Translating gives CASSASTGGEGEQYF.

This clone turned up a few times. This chain joins TRBV14 and TRBJ1-4; D is ambiguous. Germline loops: CDR1 SGHDN, CDR2 FVKESK. The germline V and J ends were trimmed by 1 base and 0 bases, with 9 bases remaining between them. The CDR3 runs 16 residues. The CDR3 region is CASSQAQTATNEKLFF. CDR3 DNA sequence: TGTGCCAGCAGCCAAGCTCAGACTGCAACTAATGAAAAACTGTTTTTT.

The gene calls are TRBV27 and TRBJ2-7; D gene ambiguous. CDR1 and CDR2 (germline): MNHEY, SMNVEV (reference sequence). With 5 bases removed from V and 6 bases from J, the gap between germline ends came to 5 bases. The CDR3 runs 10 residues. CDR3 residues: CASSGREQYF. CDR3 bases: TGTGCCAGCAGTGGCCGCGAGCAGTACTTC.

This clone was recorded a few times. V is TRBV29-1 and J is TRBJ1-2; 7 positions match TRBD1. Trimming cost V 6 bases and J 8 bases; bases outside gene matches: 9. Germline V lookup: CDR1 SQVTM, CDR2 ANQGSEA. CDR3 length equals 12 residues. The CDR3: CSVGQDRHGYTF. CDR3 sequence (DNA): TGCAGCGTCGGACAGGACCGACACGGCTACACCTTC.

V and J are TRBV4-1 and TRBJ2-3; TRBD1 might be the D (5 bases). Germline lookup yields CDR1 MGHRA and CDR2 YSYEKL. Trimming removed 6 bases at V and 5 bases at J, with 21 bases between. The CDR3 is 16 amino acids. The DNA of the CDR3 is TGCGCCAGCAGTGGAAGTGGGGCGCAGGTGGTAGATACGCAGTATTTT. Its translation is CASSGSGAQVVDTQYF.

This clone was picked up a small number of times. V gene TRBV4-1 combines with J gene TRBJ2-5; TRBD1 is a possible D gene (5 bases). With 0 bases removed from V and 6 bases from J, the gap between germline ends came to 8 bases. The CDR3 contains 13 residues. In germline, CDR1 is MGHRA, CDR2 YSYEKL. CDR3 bases: TGCGCCAGCAGCCAAGAGTGGGGCCAGACCCAGTACTTC. It specifies CASSQEWGQTQYF.

J is TRBJ2-1 and V is TRBV25-1, with 7 bases fitting TRBD1. The CDR3 spans 16 residues. In germline, CDR1 is MGHDK, CDR2 SYGVNS. V dropped 4 bases and J dropped 0; count of bases not matched to a gene: 6. The CDR3 loop is CASSATTGSSYNEQFF. CDR3 nucleotide sequence: TGTGCCAGCAGTGCAACGACAGGGAGCTCCTACAATGAGCAGTTCTTC.

The rearrangement joins TRBV29-1 to TRBJ1-2, with TRBD1 matching 9 bases. The CDR3 has 11 residues. The germline V gene has CDR1 SQVTM and CDR2 ANQGSEA. V shed 8 bases, J shed 8 bases, and the junction held 6 bases outside the gene matches. This chain's CDR3 is CSSRGQGGYTF. The CDR3 DNA follows: TGCAGCTCCAGGGGACAGGGCGGCTACACCTTC.